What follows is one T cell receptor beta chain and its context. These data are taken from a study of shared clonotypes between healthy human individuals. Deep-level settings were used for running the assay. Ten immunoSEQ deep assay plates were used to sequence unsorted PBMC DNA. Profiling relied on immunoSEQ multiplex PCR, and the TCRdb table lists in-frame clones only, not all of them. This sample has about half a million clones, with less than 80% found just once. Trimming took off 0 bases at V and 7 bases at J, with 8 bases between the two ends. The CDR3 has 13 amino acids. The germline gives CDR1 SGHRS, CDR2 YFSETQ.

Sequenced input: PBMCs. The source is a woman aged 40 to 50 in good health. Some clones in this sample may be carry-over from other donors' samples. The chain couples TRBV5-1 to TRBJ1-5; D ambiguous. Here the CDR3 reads CASSLGDFQPQHF. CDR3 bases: TGCGCCAGCAGCTTGGGGGATTTCCAGCCCCAGCATTTT.